This TCR beta chain was sequenced for a study of cytomegalovirus exposure and HLA in healthy donors. Sequenced by immunoSEQ multiplex PCR; TCRdb stores in-frame clones only, minus some. The table lists fewer than 150,000 clones, roughly 90% of them singletons, with 1.4% to 1.5% in the top ten. The table lists this clone with a count of one. What it binds is not known. Study-level findings and limits: Reports indicated that the classifier achieved high specificity and sensitivity in diagnosing cytomegalovirus status. Subsequent analysis of the approximately 130 validation repertoires found a tendency for first-cohort TCR clusters to co-occur. In vitro testing confirmed a few CMV-associated chains as specific for CMV antigens. Most TCR sequences were seen very rarely across donors, but some public TCRs occurred in many.

Germline V gene lookup returns CDR1 LGHNA and CDR2 YSLEER. Trimming removed 0 bases at V and 7 bases at J, with 13 bases between. This CDR3 has 15 residues. Sequences were obtained from PBMCs. This chain joins TRBV4-3 and TRBJ1-3; TRBD1 is a possible D gene (5 bases). This clonotype was sampled from a man aged 30 to 45 in good health and CMV-seronegative. The CDR3 coding sequence is TGCGCCAGCAGCCAAGACACCCTGGGGGGGAACACCATATATTTT. It yields the protein CASSQDTLGGNTIYF.